This is a list of T cell receptor beta chains from one sample in a study of human T cells and chemical hapten exposure. TCRdb processed the reads anew with MiXCR; each CDR3 protein has one entry. Of about 120,000 distinct CDR3 sequences in the sample, approximately 9% were seen once. Specimen: whole blood. The origin of the receptors is a human donor in good health. Some clones in this sample may be carry-over from other donors' samples. The CDR3 runs from the conserved cysteine through the conserved F or W. Fields, in order: J gene, clone size, V gene, D gene, CDR3 protein, CDR3 DNA. A D gene is named only where the DNA matches it firmly. Only some rows state a clone size, as once, few, many or a class for expanded clones.

>TRBJ2-1|many|TRBV20-1|TRBD2
CSAGTSGRAFNEQFF
TGCAGTGCTGGGACTAGCGGGAGGGCTTTTAATGAGCAGTTCTTC
>TRBJ2-3|.|TRBV12-5|.
CASGLVIGGGADTQYF
TGTGCTAGTGGTTTGGTAATAGGGGGGGGCGCAGATACGCAGTATTTT
>TRBJ2-2|few|TRBV2|TRBD1
CASRDPGQGAVGELFF
TGTGCCAGCAGAGACCCGGGACAGGGGGCGGTCGGGGAGCTGTTTTTT
>TRBJ2-7|few|TRBV5-4|.
CASSSTETYEQYF
TGTGCCAGCAGCTCGACAGAGACCTACGAGCAGTACTTC
>TRBJ2-3|.|TRBV20-1|.
CSARPRSLRGGDTQYF
TGCAGTGCTAGACCCCGTTCCTTAAGGGGGGGAGATACGCAGTATTTT
>TRBJ2-2|.|TRBV7-9|TRBD2
CASSLVISGKSRDGGELFF
TGTGCCAGCAGCTTAGTAATTAGCGGGAAGTCGCGTGACGGCGGGGAGCTGTTTTTT
>TRBJ1-2|many|TRBV25-1|TRBD1
CASRPGGGYGYTF
TGTGCCAGCAGGCCAGGGGGCGGCTATGGCTACACCTTC
>TRBJ1-5|many|TRBV27|.
CASSGGDFNQPQHF
TGTGCCAGCAGTGGGGGGGATTTTAATCAGCCCCAGCATTTT
>TRBJ1-1|few|TRBV14|.
CASSQRDIEGTEAFF
TGTGCCAGCAGCCAACGGGACATAGAGGGCACTGAAGCTTTCTTT
>TRBJ1-1|few|TRBV7-7|.
CASSSQLNTEAFF
TGTGCCAGCAGCTCCCAGTTGAACACTGAAGCTTTCTTT
>TRBJ2-5|.|TRBV20-1|TRBD2
CSAYDPRGGASETQYF
TGCAGTGCTTACGATCCCCGGGGGGGAGCCAGTGAGACCCAGTACTTC
>TRBJ2-1|many|TRBV20-1|.
CSARGTSRYEQFF
TGCAGTGCTAGAGGGACATCAAGGTATGAGCAGTTCTTC
>TRBJ1-2|few|TRBV18|TRBD1
CASSIQGSDGYTF
TGTGCCAGCTCAATACAGGGGAGTGATGGCTACACCTTC
>TRBJ1-1|.|TRBV5-1|.
CASSRTGITEAFF
TGCGCCAGCAGCCGAACAGGGATCACTGAAGCTTTCTTT
>TRBJ1-2|.|TRBV27|TRBD1
CASSLGQGAYDGYTF
TGTGCCAGCAGTTTAGGACAGGGGGCATATGATGGCTACACCTTC
>TRBJ2-7|few|TRBV12-3/TRBV12-4|TRBD2
CASTQLAGSSYEQYF
TGTGCCAGCACCCAACTAGCGGGGAGCTCCTACGAGCAGTACTTC
>TRBJ1-1|many|TRBV30|.
CAWSEELGNGAFF
TGTGCCTGGAGTGAGGAGTTAGGGAACGGAGCTTTCTTT
>TRBJ2-6|.|TRBV6-1|.
CASSDIRSGANVLTF
TGTGCCAGCAGTGACATCCGCTCTGGGGCCAACGTCCTGACTTTC
>TRBJ2-3|.|TRBV12-3/TRBV12-4|.
CASTQSEFTGRTQYF
TGTGCCAGCACACAATCCGAATTTACAGGGAGAACGCAGTATTTT
>TRBJ1-1|few|TRBV6-6|.
CASSNLLRTRTEAFF
TGTGCCAGCAGTAACCTTCTTCGGACGAGGACTGAAGCTTTCTTT
>TRBJ2-7|.|TRBV19|.
CASTPRAGVHEQYF
TGTGCCAGTACCCCCCGGGCAGGGGTGCACGAGCAGTACTTC